Below, 19 T cell receptor beta chains from the same sample are listed, as sequenced in a study of shared clonotypes between healthy human individuals. Method: immunoSEQ multiplex PCR; TCRdb's copy keeps in-frame clones and lacks some. The sample carries 550,000 to 700,000 clones, 60% to 75% recorded once. Sequencing used memory CD4+ T cells sorted from blood. Described subset: CD45RA-negative fraction. These receptors came from a woman aged 25 to 39 in good health.

The chain is built from TRBV13 and TRBJ2-7, with TRBD2 identical over 9 bases. V trimming: 0 bases; J trimming: 1 base; junction bases outside the gene matches: 1. The CDR3 spans 15 residues. Germline CDR1 PRHDT, CDR2 FYEKMQ (reference sequence). The CDR3 DNA reads as TGTGCCAGCAGCTTAGGGGCGGGAGGGTCCTACGAGCAGTACTTC. Translating it yields CASSLGAGGSYEQYF.

Only a few counts were recorded for this clone. J is TRBJ1-2 and V is TRBV2; no clear D gene. Germline loops: CDR1 SNHLY, CDR2 FYNNEI. Deletions cut 4 bases from V and 7 bases from J, with 16 bases between. CDR3 length: 14 residues. CDR3: CASSVNNYAAGYTF. The DNA for the CDR3 is TGTGCCAGCAGTGTAAACAACTACGCGGCTGGCTACACCTTC.

This chain uses TRBV5-1 with TRBJ1-4; 9 bases fit TRBD1. The CDR3 extends over 15 amino acids. Germline values: CDR1 SGHRS, CDR2 YFSETQ. J gave up 11 bases and V 0 bases, and 8 bases lay outside the gene matches. CDR3 region: CASSLGDRDEGKLFF. DNA for the CDR3: TGCGCCAGCAGCTTGGGGGACAGGGACGAGGGGAAACTGTTTTTT.

The V call is TRBV18, the J call TRBJ1-1; D remains ambiguous. This CDR3 has 14 residues. The V and J ends lost 2 bases and 0 bases respectively, with 7 bases between them. CDR1 is KGHSH and CDR2 is LQKENI in the germline V gene. The CDR3 nucleotides read TGTGCCAGCTCACCAGGGGTTTTGAACACTGAAGCTTTCTTT. As protein: CASSPGVLNTEAFF.

In DNA form, the CDR3 reads TGTGCCAGCAGTGGCAGACCTCATCAATTCTACAATGAGCAGTTCTTC. Its translation is CASSGRPHQFYNEQFF. V usage is TRBV6-1 and J usage is TRBJ2-1; D is unclear. V shed 4 bases and J shed 3 bases, with 16 bases lying between them. CDR1 is MNHNS and CDR2 is SASEGT in the germline V gene. The length of the CDR3 is 16 residues.

V is TRBV4-1 and J is TRBJ1-2; D is ambiguous. V gave up 0 bases and J gave up 1 base, with 15 bases separating them. Per germline, CDR1 MGHRA and CDR2 YSYEKL. CDR3 size: 17 residues. The CDR3 sequence is CASSQDRGFGVNYGYTF. CDR3 DNA sequence: TGCGCCAGCAGCCAAGATAGAGGCTTTGGAGTTAACTATGGCTACACCTTC.

CDR3 region: CASSLYDGRNEKLFF. The CDR3 region has the DNA TGCGCCAGCAGCCTCTATGACGGCAGAAATGAAAAACTGTTTTTT. The V call is TRBV5-1, the J call TRBJ1-4; the D is unclear. Germline-derived CDR1 and CDR2 are SGHRS and YFSETQ. CDR3 length equals 15 residues. V lost 4 bases and J 5 bases, leaving 15 bases between the germline ends. Drawing the rest from reference TRBV5-1 and TRBJ1-4, the complete variable domain is KAGVTQTPRYLIKTRGQQVTLSCSPISGHRSVSWYQQTPGQGLQFLFEYFSETQRNKGNFPGRFSGRQFSNSRSEMNVSTLELGDSALYLCASSLYDGRNEKLFFGSGTQLSVL.

Here the CDR3 DNA reads TGTGCCAGCAGTCGAGAACAGTGGGGTCAGCCCCAGCATTTT. This sequence encodes CASSREQWGQPQHF. The chain employs TRBV6-5 and TRBJ1-5; D is uncertain. Germline CDR1 and CDR2: MNHEY and SVGAGI. Trimming shortened V by 5 bases and J by 6 bases, and 14 bases separated the two germline ends. This CDR3 has 14 amino acids.

Here the CDR3 DNA reads TGTGCCAGCAGTTTAGTCCGGGGGAACACCATATATTTT. Protein product: CASSLVRGNTIYF. The rearrangement links TRBV28 to TRBJ1-3; perhaps TRBD1 as D (5 bases). CDR1 MDHEN and CDR2 SYDVKM come from the germline V gene. Trimming shortened V by 2 bases and J by 7 bases, and 9 bases separated the two germline ends. The CDR3 loop spans 13 amino acids.

The rearrangement links TRBV7-2 to TRBJ1-1; D possibly corresponds to TRBD1 (5 bases). This CDR3 is 15 amino acids long. The V end lost 1 base, the J end lost 0 bases, and 9 bases lay between the germline ends. CDR1 is SGHTA, CDR2 FQGNSA, per germline. CDR3 DNA: TGTGCCAGCAGCTTAGAACGCAGGGTGAACACTGAAGCTTTCTTT. This encodes CASSLERRVNTEAFF.

This clone was seen a handful of times. Other DNA sequences in the sample encode the same CDR3. The rearrangement links TRBV2 to TRBJ2-1, with D maybe TRBD2 (6 bases). The CDR3 has 15 residues. V was clipped by 9 bases and J by 0 bases, with 15 bases between them. Germline V lookup: CDR1 SNHLY, CDR2 FYNNEI. As DNA, the CDR3 is TGTGCCAGTACCCTTAGCGGAAGCTCCTACAATGAGCAGTTCTTC. Protein sequence: CASTLSGSSYNEQFF.

The chain couples TRBV5-4 to TRBJ2-7, with a weak D call TRBD2 (6 bases). CDR1 and CDR2 (germline): SGHNT, YYREEE (reference sequence). V was cut by 4 bases and J by 5 bases, with 19 bases left in between. The CDR3 loop spans 15 amino acids. This CDR3 reads CASSRSGGGTHEQYF. The CDR3 DNA reads TGTGCCAGCAGCCGATCTGGGGGAGGAACCCACGAGCAGTACTTC.

This clone occurred a few times. J is TRBJ2-3 and V is TRBV27; unclear D gene. V lost 5 bases and J lost 2, with 14 bases in between. In germline, CDR1 is MNHEY, CDR2 SMNVEV (reference sequence). There are 15 residues in the CDR3. CDR3 in amino acids: CASSGLTDYTDTQYF. The CDR3, as DNA: TGTGCCAGCAGTGGTTTGACGGATTACACAGATACGCAGTATTTT.

This chain joins TRBV19 and TRBJ2-7; no reliable D call. This CDR3 contains 14 residues. Germline loops: CDR1 LNHDA, CDR2 SQIVND (reference sequence). Trimming shortened V by 6 bases and J by 2 bases, and 14 bases separated the two germline ends. In nucleotides, the CDR3 is TGTGCCAGTAGAGGCACCTACTCAACCTACGAGCAGTACTTC. Translation: CASRGTYSTYEQYF.

Turning to this clone: Compared with germline, one end of the junction differs, possibly owing to a read error. V gene TRBV7-9 combines with J gene TRBJ1-1; D unresolved. Germline-derived CDR1 and CDR2 are SEHNR and FQNEAQ (reference sequence). This CDR3 contains 12 residues. The CDR3 DNA reads TGTGCCAGCAGCTTAACCAACAATGAAGCTTTCTTT. It codes for CASSLTNNEAFF.

This clone was observed a single time. The chain has TRBV5-1 and TRBJ2-7; 13 bases align to TRBD2. The CDR3 runs to 14 residues. V trimming: 7 bases; J trimming: 5 bases; junction bases outside the gene matches: 6. Germline CDR1 SGHRS, CDR2 YFSETQ. DNA for the CDR3: TGCGCCAGCTGTCCCGGGACTAGCGGGAACGAGCAGTACTTC. This sequence encodes CASCPGTSGNEQYF.

This clone was observed a few times. J is TRBJ2-2 and V is TRBV9, with unresolved D. CDR3 length equals 13 residues. The germline V and J ends were trimmed by 0 bases and 4 bases, with 4 bases remaining between them. Germline V gene sequence: CDR1 SGDLS, CDR2 YYNGEE. The CDR3 here is CASSVASTGELFF. In nucleotides, the CDR3 is TGTGCCAGCAGCGTAGCGAGCACCGGGGAGCTGTTTTTT.

About this clone: A much larger clone is a single base away; this may be a read error. J is TRBJ2-1 and V is TRBV11-3, with D perhaps matching TRBD1 or TRBD2 (5 bases each). Trimming took off 1 base at V and 0 bases at J, with 7 bases between the two ends. In germline, CDR1 is SGHNT, CDR2 YENEEA. This CDR3 is 15 amino acids long. The CDR3 region is CASSLGGSSYNEQFF. The DNA for the CDR3 is TGTGCCAGCAGCTTAGGGGGGAGCTCCTACAATGAGCAGTTCTTC.

The chain employs TRBV28 and TRBJ1-1; 7 bases align to TRBD1. Germline V CDR1 and CDR2: MDHEN, SYDVKM. This CDR3 comprises 15 residues. Trimming removed 5 bases from V and 7 bases from J; junction bases left unmatched: 13. CDR3 DNA: TGTGCCAGCAGTCCTGGGAAGGGGGCGCAAATTGAAGCTTTCTTT. Its protein is CASSPGKGAQIEAFF.